This T cell receptor beta chain originates from a study of T cell responses to AZD1222 COVID-19 vaccine. Study summary: Second-dose timings of about 4 or about 12 weeks were pooled.

General study points: Only a handful of AZD1222 recipients, several in all, had baseline seropositivity. The peak T cell response came first, and repertoires were sampled only after it.

The data were produced by immunoSEQ multiplex PCR, yet TCRdb's version contains in-frame clones alone and is incomplete. The profile shows about 88,000 clones, approximately 88% of them singletons. Remarks on this clone: Antigen specificity is unknown.

Trimming removed 2 bases from V and 5 bases from J, with 13 bases in between. The V gene's germline CDR1 is SGHRS and CDR2 YFSETQ. The CDR3 runs 15 residues. This specimen was peripheral blood, taken on day 0 of AZD1222 vaccination. The TCR was taken from an adult in good health. The chain employs TRBV5-1 and TRBJ2-2; weak D call: TRBD1 (5 bases). The CDR3 loop is CASSFGDGATGELFF. Written as DNA, the CDR3 is TGCGCCAGCAGCTTTGGGGATGGGGCGACCGGGGAGCTGTTTTTT.